This T cell receptor beta chain was recorded in a study of cytomegalovirus exposure and HLA in healthy donors. The wider study: Findings of an earlier analysis included roughly 120 million unique TCR beta sequences from roughly 190 million T cells. Study-wide results and limits: Later genetic work tied a missense DCLRE1C variant to beta-chain V and J trimming.

Primers for the PCR totalled 60 Vbeta and 13 Jbeta. The assay was immunoSEQ multiplex PCR, and TCRdb's table has in-frame clones only and misses some. The sample comprises 170,000 or so clones, about 80% of which are singletons, and about 2.2% rests with the top ten. The CDR3 sequence is 13 residues long. The junction had 1 base not matched to a gene; V was cut back by 6 bases and J by 2 bases. Germline V CDR1 and CDR2: LNHDA, SQIVND (reference sequence). For this clone: Its antigen is unknown.

The receptor was derived from a woman in her thirties in good health and CMV-seronegative. Sequenced material: PBMCs. The chain links TRBV19 to TRBJ1-3, with TRBD1 matching over 7 bases. In nucleotides, the CDR3 is TGTGCCAGTAGCGGACAGGCTGGAAACACCATATATTTT. It encodes CASSGQAGNTIYF.